Sequencing of this TCR beta chain was carried out in a study of OX40 agonist ivuxolimab in advanced cancers. For the study at large: Ivuxolimab, which is an agonistic anti-OX40 (CD134) antibody, was administered to the patients.

The study's findings and limits: CD4+ T cells averaged fewer expanded clones than CD8+ T cells.

The CDR3 extends over 17 amino acids. Germline CDR1 and CDR2: SGHDN and FVKESK. After removal of 3 bases from V and 12 bases from J, the junction contained 20 bases not matched to a gene. TCRdb's copy holds only in-frame clones and misses some; the assay was immunoSEQ multiplex PCR. The sample records tens of thousands of clones, around 88% being singletons. In regard to this clone: Antigen specificity is unknown.

The chain links TRBV14 to TRBJ2-1, with 7 nucleotides matching TRBD2. This sequence originates from an adult with an advanced solid tumor such as melanoma, head and neck, liver or kidney cancer. This specimen consisted of CD4+ or CD8+ T cells sorted from blood, obtained in a trial of the OX40 agonist ivuxolimab. CDR3 sequence reads: CASSHREGKYAGAGQFF. In nucleotides, the CDR3 is TGTGCCAGCAGCCATCGAGAGGGAAAGTACGCGGGAGCCGGGCAGTTCTTC.